This TCR beta chain was captured by sequencing in a study of shared clonotypes between healthy human individuals. About the study: Donors consisted of two women and three men between 18 and 49.

Notes on this clone: The antigen is not known.

TCRdb's table, derived via immunoSEQ multiplex PCR, lists solely in-frame clones and lacks some. The sample contains around 1 million clones, approximately 76% of which appear only once. Germline values: CDR1 KGHSH, CDR2 LQKENI. Trimming shortened V by 3 bases and J by 1 base, and 10 bases separated the two germline ends. The CDR3 is 15 amino acids. The donors were adults (healthy and HIV-negative) with no recent acute infections or vaccinations. Points from the study as a whole: The study generally estimated greater richness for naive than memory subsets.

Sequencing input: memory CD4+ T cells sorted from blood. As for subset: CD45RA-negative fraction. The rearrangement joins TRBV18 to TRBJ2-1, with D unclear. The receptor was isolated from a man between 18 and 29 years old in good health. The CDR3 sequence: CASSPLSLSYNEQFF. In nucleotides, the CDR3 is TGTGCCAGCTCACCCCTCTCCCTATCCTACAATGAGCAGTTCTTC.